A selection of T cell receptor beta chains follows, all from one sample in a study of PD-1 blockade in classical Hodgkin lymphoma. TCRdb keeps only in-frame clones here, not all; method: immunoSEQ multiplex PCR. The sample shows 40,000 to 65,000 clones, around 85% of them seen only once. The source material was peripheral blood mononuclear cells (PBMCs), sampled at baseline. These TCRs come from a human donor with classical Hodgkin lymphoma. Both conserved end residues are part of each CDR3. D genes are given only for firm matches. Expanded clones get a size class; other rows say once, few or many, or leave the size out.

clone size	J gene	V gene	CDR3 length	D gene	CDR3 DNA	CDR3 protein
NA	TRBJ1-2	TRBV2	16	NA	TGTGCCAGCAGCTTAGGTAGGGCCAGACTTAACTATGGCTACACCTTC	CASSLGRARLNYGYTF
NA	TRBJ1-4	TRBV4-2	16	TRBD1	TGTGCCAGCAGCGAAGCTGGGTCAGGGGGCGGTGAAAAACTGTTTTTT	CASSEAGSGGGEKLFF
once	TRBJ1-2	TRBV19	18	NA	TGTGCCAGTAGTATCGGATTGAGAGGGACGGGGGGTCGGTATGGCTACACCTTC	CASSIGLRGTGGRYGYTF
NA	TRBJ1-2	TRBV6-6	15	TRBD1	TGTGCCAGCAGATTCCCGGGACAGGGGGCGAGCGGCTACACCTTC	CASRFPGQGASGYTF
NA	TRBJ2-2	TRBV30	16	TRBD1	TGTGCCTGGAGCAAGCGGGACAGGGGGCATTCCGGGGAGCTGTTTTTT	CAWSKRDRGHSGELFF
NA	TRBJ2-2	TRBV9	15	NA	TGTGCCAGCAGCGCCAACAGGGTCCGGACCGGGGAGCTGTTTTTT	CASSANRVRTGELFF
NA	TRBJ1-1	TRBV4-3	17	NA	TGCGCCAGCAGCCAAGATCGGGTCGGACGGCGGAACACTGAAGCTTTCTTT	CASSQDRVGRRNTEAFF
NA	TRBJ2-1	TRBV9	16	TRBD2	TGTGCCAGCAGCGCCCCCGGGACTAGCGGGGTGAATGAGCAGTTCTTC	CASSAPGTSGVNEQFF
NA	TRBJ1-4	TRBV10-3	16	NA	TGTGCCATCAGTGAGACTATCGCAGGCATCGCTGAAAAACTGTTTTTT	CAISETIAGIAEKLFF
once	TRBJ2-2	TRBV30	18	TRBD1	TGTGCCTGGAGCCCGGACAGGGGGCCGCGAATTCGTCCCGGGGAGCTGTTTTTT	CAWSPDRGPRIRPGELFF
NA	TRBJ2-2	TRBV30	11	NA	TGTGCCTGGACCGGCACCGGGGAGCTGTTTTTT	CAWTGTGELFF